The entry below describes one T cell receptor beta chain. The antigen is not known. Germline assignment: CDR1 SQVTM and CDR2 ANQGSEA. The CDR3 totals 12 residues. V shed 4 bases and J shed 2 bases, with 8 bases lying between them. This sample was included in a study of cytomegalovirus exposure and HLA in healthy donors. Study findings and constraints: A later analysis linked a missense DCLRE1C variant to TCR beta V- and J-gene trimming. It was taken for granted in presence/absence analyses that sequencing depth across donors was roughly uniform. Among the CMV-associated chains, three were confirmed in vitro as specific for CMV antigens. Researchers counted around 170 TCR beta chains as cytomegalovirus-associated.

In the PCR, 60 Vbeta and 13 Jbeta primers were used. The protocol was immunoSEQ multiplex PCR, while the TCRdb copy is restricted to in-frame clones and leaves out a portion. The table shows about 150,000 clones, with about 60% occurring only once. The chain carries TRBV29-1 and TRBJ2-5; no reliable D call. The origin of this receptor is a woman aged 55-69 years in good health and CMV-seropositive. Sequenced material: PBMCs. CDR3: CSVGGTQETQYF. The DNA of the CDR3 is TGCAGCGTTGGAGGCACTCAAGAGACCCAGTACTTC.